The T cell receptor beta chain described here comes from a study of cytomegalovirus exposure and HLA in healthy donors. General study findings and limits: Excluded were some V segments that proved indistinguishable, including TRBV6-2 and TRBV6-3. A missense variant in DCLRE1C was later tied to TCR beta V- and J-gene trimming. Some highly shared sequence variants likely arose as a pipeline artifact.

This CDR3 has 18 residues. V was pared by 0 bases and J by 4 bases, with 9 bases of the junction left unmatched. In germline, CDR1 is GTSNPN, CDR2 SVGIG (reference sequence). Turning to this clone: Its matching antigen is unknown.

This PCR relied on a set of 60 Vbeta primers and 13 Jbeta primers. The protocol was immunoSEQ multiplex PCR, while the TCRdb copy is restricted to in-frame clones and leaves out a portion. The sample includes some 100,000 clones, around 86% of them seen just once. Sequenced: PBMCs. The rearrangement joins TRBV30 to TRBJ2-3; 14 bases map to TRBD2. The sequence was obtained from a woman aged 25 to 39 in good health and CMV-seronegative. The CDR3, as DNA: TGTGCCTGGAGTGTACAGACTAGCGGGAGGGCCCGGCCAGATACGCAGTATTTT. Amino acid sequence: CAWSVQTSGRARPDTQYF.